This paragraph reports one T cell receptor beta chain. Its antigen is not identified. The data originate from a study of T-cell memory formation after mild COVID-19. Overall study findings and caveats: The study found contracting CD4+ clones mainly in CM and EM and contracting CD8+ clones in EMRA.

A 5'RACE reaction primed in the constant segment made cDNA libraries of TCR alpha and TCR beta, and these carried sample barcodes and UMIs. One entry per CDR3 protein results from TCRdb running MiXCR on the 5' RACE reads. The sample lists about 420,000 distinct CDR3 sequences, roughly a quarter occurring once. This CDR3 is built from 13 residues. V gave up 7 bases and J gave up 4 bases, with 12 bases separating them. The receptor was derived from an adult woman who had mild COVID-19 (a few samples of this study predate the infection). Cell type and time point are not known. The chain employs TRBV12-3 or TRBV12-4 and TRBJ2-3, with D perhaps given as TRBD1 or TRBD2 (6 bases each). The sequenced sample consisted of PBMCs or a T cell subset sorted from them (not recorded which). The CDR3 here is CASNFGGSDTQYF. Written as DNA, the CDR3 is TGTGCCAGCAATTTCGGGGGCTCAGATACGCAGTATTTT.